What follows are 23 T cell receptor beta chains derived from one specimen sequenced in a study of shared clonotypes between healthy human individuals (dated by TCRdb to about 2020). The method behind the library was the immunoSEQ multiplex PCR assay. Imported from immuneACCESS, the table was reduced by TCRdb to in-frame sequences with V and J called. These copies leave out some clones; in studies compared against another copy, an unresolved V gene accounts for under half, and the cause of the remainder is not known. This sample is represented by millions of clones; around 94% of them were singletons. Over 0.12% of the sample rests with the top ten. The source material was naive CD4+ T cells sorted from blood. The cell subset or site label corresponds to: CD45RA+ positively selected. The receptors originated from a man between 18 and 35 years old in good health.

This chain links TRBV5-1 with TRBJ2-7; 9 nucleotides line up with TRBD1. V was pared by 4 bases and J by 0 bases, with 5 bases of the junction left unmatched. CDR3 length: 15 amino acids. Germline V gene lookup returns CDR1 SGHRS and CDR2 YFSETQ. CDR3 coding DNA: TGCGCCAGCAGCGCCGGGACAGGGTTCTCCTACGAGCAGTACTTC. This gives the protein CASSAGTGFSYEQYF.

This chain connects TRBV6-1 to TRBJ2-7, with 11 nucleotides matching TRBD1. This CDR3 contains 14 residues. Per the germline V gene, CDR1 is MNHNS and CDR2 is SASEGT. Trimming took 6 bases from V and 3 from J; bases not matched to a gene: 4. For the CDR3, the DNA is TGTGCCAGCAGGTATGGGACAGGGGGCTACGAGCAGTACTTC. Encoded protein: CASRYGTGGYEQYF.

The chain employs TRBV18 and TRBJ2-2; 7 bases are a match to TRBD2. This CDR3 is built from 16 residues. V trimming: 6 bases; J trimming: 5 bases; junction bases outside the gene matches: 12. Per germline, CDR1 KGHSH and CDR2 LQKENI. This chain's CDR3 is CASSLNRPGGTGELFF. CDR3 sequence (DNA): TGTGCCAGCTCTCTGAACCGGCCGGGAGGAACCGGGGAGCTGTTTTTT. The entire variable domain, with the rest obtained from reference TRBV18 and TRBJ2-2, is as follows: NAGVMQNPRHLVRRRGQEARLRCSPMKGHSHVYWYRQLPEEGLKFMVYLQKENIIDESGMPKERFSAEFPKEGPSILRIQQVVRGDSAAYFCASSLNRPGGTGELFFGEGSRLTVL.

The chain has TRBV9 and TRBJ2-5; D remains ambiguous. Per the germline V gene, CDR1 is SGDLS and CDR2 is YYNGEE. There are 11 residues in the CDR3. V was trimmed by 4 bases and J by 6 bases, leaving 7 bases between them. The CDR3 here is CASSPHKTQYF. The CDR3 nucleotides are TGTGCCAGCAGCCCGCACAAGACCCAGTACTTC.

Points on this clone: Other DNA sequences in the same sample also yield this CDR3. V usage is TRBV28 and J usage is TRBJ1-1, with 7 bases aligning to TRBD1. Trimming at V came to 6 bases and at J to 0 bases, leaving 4 bases not matched to a gene. Per the germline V gene, CDR1 is MDHEN and CDR2 is SYDVKM. This CDR3 comprises 14 residues. In DNA form, the CDR3 reads TGTGCCAGCAGACCGGGACAGTTGAACACTGAAGCTTTCTTT. It translates to CASRPGQLNTEAFF.

This chain joins TRBV18 and TRBJ2-3; D unresolved. The CDR3 consists of 11 residues. The germline V gene has CDR1 KGHSH and CDR2 LQKENI. With 2 bases removed from V and 10 bases from J, the gap between germline ends came to 7 bases. The CDR3 DNA reads TGTGCCAGCTCACCAGGAGTCTCGCAGTATTTT. It yields the protein CASSPGVSQYF.

On this clone itself: The sample holds other DNA sequences that translate to the same CDR3. V is TRBV7-2 and J is TRBJ1-2, with D perhaps TRBD1 (6 bases). The V and J ends lost 2 bases and 8 bases respectively, with 6 bases between them. This CDR3 has 11 residues. Germline V CDR1 and CDR2: SGHTA, FQGNSA. Written as DNA, the CDR3 is TGTGCCAGCAGCTTACAGGGGGGCTACACCTTC. Translated, it gives CASSLQGGYTF.

Worth noting for this clone: At the DNA level, this CDR3 is encoded by other sequences in the same sample as well. The chain links TRBV5-1 to TRBJ2-7; the match to TRBD2 covers 13 bases. This CDR3 contains 15 residues. V lost 4 bases to trimming and J lost 3 bases; unmatched junction nucleotides: 4. Per the germline V gene, CDR1 is SGHRS and CDR2 is YFSETQ. CDR3 DNA: TGCGCCAGCAGCCGAGGGACTAGCGGGGTCTACGAGCAGTACTTC. It codes for CASSRGTSGVYEQYF. Drawing the rest from reference TRBV5-1 and TRBJ2-7, the complete variable domain is KAGVTQTPRYLIKTRGQQVTLSCSPISGHRSVSWYQQTPGQGLQFLFEYFSETQRNKGNFPGRFSGRQFSNSRSEMNVSTLELGDSALYLCASSRGTSGVYEQYFGPGTRLTVT.

J is TRBJ1-3 and V is TRBV19; 7 nucleotides match TRBD1. Germline CDR1 reads LNHDA; CDR2 reads SQIVND (reference sequence). V lost 6 bases and J lost 4; bases outside the gene matches: 9. There are 15 residues in the CDR3. The CDR3 spells CASRPEQGSGNTIYF. CDR3 in DNA: TGTGCCAGTAGACCCGAACAGGGGTCAGGAAACACCATATATTTT. Full variable domain (outside the CDR3, taken from reference TRBV19 and TRBJ1-3): DGGITQSPKYLFRKEGQNVTLSCEQNLNHDAMYWYRQDPGQGLRLIYYSQIVNDFQKGDIAEGYSVSREKKESFPLTVTSAQKNPTAFYLCASRPEQGSGNTIYFGEGSWLTVV.

The chain uses TRBV10-3 and TRBJ2-7; TRBD1 matches 8 bases. Germline CDR1 and CDR2: ENHRY and SYGVKD. This CDR3 comprises 14 residues. V gave up 6 bases and J gave up 2 bases; unmatched junction bases: 6. In DNA, the CDR3 is TGTGCCATCAGGGACACAGGGGGACCCTACGAGCAGTACTTC. This gives the protein CAIRDTGGPYEQYF.

The gene calls are TRBV5-3 and TRBJ1-1, with 9 bases matching TRBD1. TRBV5-3 falls under the ORF class, with uncertain function. The CDR3 length is 17 residues. The V gene end was trimmed by 4 bases and the J gene end by 3 bases; junction bases not matched to a gene: 13. The CDR3, as DNA: TGTGCCAGAAGCCAGGACAGGGGCGAACCTATTTACACTGAAGCTTTCTTT. The encoded protein is CARSQDRGEPIYTEAFF.

The chain has TRBV7-2 and TRBJ1-4, with a weak D call TRBD1 (6 bases). V lost 5 bases, J lost 6 bases, and 16 bases lay in between. This CDR3 has 15 residues. The germline V gene encodes CDR1 SGHTA and CDR2 FQGNSA. CDR3 sequence reads: CASSPSTGADEKLFF. DNA for the CDR3: TGTGCCAGCAGCCCTAGTACGGGGGCTGATGAAAAACTGTTTTTT.

This chain connects TRBV4-1 to TRBJ2-7; 11 nucleotides line up with TRBD2. V was clipped by 1 base and J by 3 bases; unmatched bases: 5. CDR3 length equals 16 residues. Germline V gene sequence: CDR1 MGHRA, CDR2 YSYEKL. The CDR3 protein is CASSQVIAGGLYEQYF. CDR3 nucleotide sequence: TGCGCCAGCAGCCAAGTCATAGCGGGAGGGCTCTACGAGCAGTACTTC.

Here the CDR3 DNA reads TGTGCCACCAGACAGACAGGGACCACCGAGCAGTACTTC. It yields the protein CATRQTGTTEQYF. The chain employs TRBV15 and TRBJ2-7; 7 positions match TRBD1. Per the germline V gene, CDR1 is LNHNV and CDR2 is YYDKDF (reference sequence). V lost 6 bases to trimming and J lost 6 bases; unmatched junction nucleotides: 8. This CDR3 spans 13 amino acids.

The rearrangement joins TRBV6-6 to TRBJ1-5, with D possibly being TRBD1 (5 bases). The germline V gene has CDR1 MNHNY and CDR2 SVGAGI (reference sequence). This CDR3 has 16 residues. V lost 6 bases and J lost 0, with 15 bases in between. CDR3 residues: CASRRFGTASNQPQHF. The CDR3 coding sequence is TGTGCCAGCAGACGATTTGGGACGGCTAGCAATCAGCCCCAGCATTTT.

The chain employs TRBV28 and TRBJ1-2; weak D call: TRBD1 (5 bases). Germline CDR1 reads MDHEN; CDR2 reads SYDVKM. The germline V and J ends were trimmed by 6 bases and 2 bases, with 13 bases remaining between them. The CDR3 covers 14 residues. Here the CDR3 DNA reads TGTGCCAGCAGCCGGGGGGGTCCGAACTATGGCTACACCTTC. Protein sequence: CASSRGGPNYGYTF.

As DNA, the CDR3 is TGTGCCAGCAGCGTAGGAGGGACAGGGTCGGCTGAAGCTTTCTTT. Translated: CASSVGGTGSAEAFF. This rearrangement joins TRBV9 to TRBJ1-1, with TRBD1 matching over 9 bases. V trimming: 0 bases; J trimming: 6 bases; junction bases outside the gene matches: 6. There are 15 residues in the CDR3. The germline CDR1 and CDR2 sequences are SGDLS and YYNGEE.

The chain combines TRBV30 with TRBJ2-2; 10 bases line up with TRBD1. The J segment lost 3 bases and the V segment lost 0 bases, leaving 16 bases of the junction unmatched. The V gene's germline CDR1 is GTSNPN and CDR2 SVGIG (reference sequence). The CDR3 is 20 residues long. In nucleotides, the CDR3 is TGTGCCTGGAGTGTACATCTCGGGACAGGGGCCTCGTGGGACACCGGGGAGCTGTTTTTT. Translating it yields CAWSVHLGTGASWDTGELFF.

The rearrangement links TRBV10-3 to TRBJ1-1, with TRBD1 as a possible D gene (6 bases). The CDR3 contains 15 residues. CDR1 and CDR2 (germline): ENHRY, SYGVKD. Trimming stripped 4 bases from V and 0 bases from J, with 12 bases between. CDR3 sequence: CAISAVTGMNTEAFF. CDR3 bases: TGTGCCATCAGTGCGGTCACAGGGATGAACACTGAAGCTTTCTTT.

The chain couples TRBV18 to TRBJ1-2, with D unclear. The V gene lost 6 bases and the J gene lost 3 bases, with 20 bases spanning the gap. Germline CDR1 and CDR2: KGHSH and LQKENI. The CDR3 runs to 16 residues. CDR3 sequence (DNA): TGTGCCAGCTCCCCCTTTGAGCTTTCAATAGACTATGGCTACACCTTC. Translated, it gives CASSPFELSIDYGYTF.

The chain couples TRBV2 to TRBJ2-3, with 13 bases fitting TRBD2. Germline V gene lookup returns CDR1 SNHLY and CDR2 FYNNEI. The V gene end was trimmed by 6 bases and the J gene end by 3 bases; junction bases not matched to a gene: 6. This CDR3 spans 16 amino acids. CDR3 in DNA: TGTGCCAGCAGGGTCGGGACTAGCGGGACGACAGATACGCAGTATTTT. Its protein product is CASRVGTSGTTDTQYF.

The chain employs TRBV6-1 and TRBJ2-5, with unresolved D. This CDR3 spans 13 amino acids. The germline V gene encodes CDR1 MNHNS and CDR2 SASEGT. Deletions cut 5 bases from V and 4 bases from J, with 11 bases between. This CDR3 is CASSSSIGETQYF. The CDR3 DNA reads TGTGCCAGCAGTTCGAGTATCGGAGAGACCCAGTACTTC.

The chain employs TRBV19 and TRBJ1-4; the D gene is possibly TRBD1 (6 bases). Germline V gives CDR1 LNHDA, CDR2 SQIVND (reference sequence). This CDR3 has 14 amino acids. V was cut by 7 bases and J by 5 bases, with 14 bases left in between. CDR3 region: CASKQGQGNEKLFF. CDR3 coding DNA: TGTGCCAGTAAGCAGGGGCAGGGAAATGAAAAACTGTTTTTT.